These 10 T cell receptor beta chains originate from one sample sequenced in a study of OX40 agonist ivuxolimab in advanced cancers. Assay used: immunoSEQ multiplex PCR; TCRdb lists only in-frame clones, some missing. In the table there are some 31,000 clones, about nine tenths of which are singletons. The specimen comprised CD4+ or CD8+ T cells sorted from blood, sampled in a trial of the OX40 agonist ivuxolimab. The receptors here all came from an adult with an advanced solid tumor such as melanoma, head and neck, liver or kidney cancer.

CDR3 sequence (DNA): TGCGCCAGCAGCCACGAAAGGACGGACAACTACGAGCAGTACTTC. This encodes CASSHERTDNYEQYF. V is TRBV4-1 and J is TRBJ2-7; D may be TRBD1 (5 bases). This CDR3 comprises 15 residues. Germline CDR1 and CDR2: MGHRA and YSYEKL. V lost 3 bases, J lost 3 bases, and 15 bases lay in between.

This sequence joins TRBV7-3 and TRBJ2-2; perhaps D is TRBD1 or TRBD2 (6 bases each). Germline CDR1 and CDR2: SGHTA and FQGTGA. The CDR3 spans 15 residues. Between the trimmed V and J ends, which lost 0 bases and 6 bases, there was a span of 11 bases. The CDR3 nucleotides read TGTGCCAGCAGCTTAACAGGGGGGTCAGCCGGGGAGCTGTTTTTT. Encoded protein: CASSLTGGSAGELFF.

V usage is TRBV19 and J usage is TRBJ2-2, with 10 bases that match TRBD1. CDR3 length: 15 amino acids. The germline CDR1 and CDR2 sequences are LNHDA and SQIVND (reference sequence). V dropped 6 bases and J dropped 6; count of bases not matched to a gene: 7. CDR3 in DNA: TGTGCCAGTAGAGAAGGGACAGGGGACTCCGGGGAGCTGTTTTTT. Protein: CASREGTGDSGELFF.

This clone was recorded only once. This chain uses TRBV6-5 with TRBJ1-3; D is uncertain. V lost 6 bases, J lost 3 bases, and 6 bases lay in between. The CDR3 loop spans 12 amino acids. CDR1 MNHEY and CDR2 SVGAGI come from the germline V gene. The DNA for the CDR3 is TGTGCCAGCAGGGGAGGTGGAAACACCATATATTTT. Protein: CASRGGGNTIYF.

The chain is built from TRBV7-9 and TRBJ1-1; D uncertain. This CDR3 is built from 13 residues. V lost 6 bases and J lost 6, with 14 bases in between. The germline CDR1 and CDR2 sequences are SEHNR and FQNEAQ (reference sequence). In DNA form, the CDR3 reads TGTGCCAGCAGTCAAATAGAGCGGGCTGAAGCTTTCTTT. It is translated as CASSQIERAEAFF.

This clone was recorded only once. The chain couples TRBV7-9 to TRBJ1-4; perhaps TRBD1 as D (6 bases). Germline lookup yields CDR1 SEHNR and CDR2 FQNEAQ (reference sequence). This CDR3 has 15 amino acids. V shed 4 bases and J shed 8 bases, with 17 bases lying between them. CDR3 DNA: TGTGCCAGCAGCTCCGAACAGGGAGGAGTGGAAAAACTGTTTTTT. It encodes CASSSEQGGVEKLFF.

Notes on this clone: Other DNA variants within this sample encode the same CDR3. The chain carries TRBV28 and TRBJ2-2; tentatively, D is TRBD1 (5 bases). Germline lookup yields CDR1 MDHEN and CDR2 SYDVKM. The ends were cut back, 5 bases at V and 1 base at J, with 14 bases in the middle. The CDR3 loop spans 16 amino acids. This CDR3 is CASSLYPGQNTGELFF. The CDR3 nucleotides are TGTGCCAGCAGTCTATACCCCGGACAGAACACCGGGGAGCTGTTTTTT.

This clone appeared a single time. The genes are TRBV13 and TRBJ2-7; 13 nucleotides agree with TRBD2. CDR1 PRHDT and CDR2 FYEKMQ come from the germline V gene (reference sequence). The CDR3 totals 17 residues. With 0 bases clipped from V and 4 bases from J, the junction kept 6 bases outside the gene matches. The CDR3 nucleotides read TGTGCCAGCAGCTTAGGGCTCGGGACTAGCGGGACGTACGAGCAGTACTTC. The encoded protein is CASSLGLGTSGTYEQYF.

This clone was observed a single time. The V gene is TRBV29-1, the J gene TRBJ2-1; 8 bases match TRBD1. Germline CDR1 and CDR2: SQVTM and ANQGSEA. This CDR3 is 13 amino acids long. V was clipped by 4 bases and J by 5 bases; unmatched bases: 4. CDR3 sequence (DNA): TGCAGCGTTGCAGGGGGCAGGGACAATGAGCAGTTCTTC. This sequence encodes CSVAGGRDNEQFF.

This clone appeared once. The chain is built from TRBV7-9 and TRBJ2-7, with TRBD2 matching 8 bases. The CDR3 length is 15 residues. Germline V gene data show CDR1 as SEHNR and CDR2 as FQNEAQ (reference sequence). The ends lost 6 bases at V and 2 bases at J; junction bases unmatched: 9. The CDR3 here is CASSNGRVGTYEQYF. CDR3 DNA: TGTGCCAGCAGTAACGGGAGGGTAGGGACCTACGAGCAGTACTTC.